Listed below are T cell receptor beta chains from one sample, sequenced in a study of regulatory T cells in long-lasting Graves disease. TCRdb re-derived calls from the multiplex PCR reads in MiXCR, one entry per CDR3 protein. The sample lists roughly 500,000 distinct CDR3 sequences, about 20% occurring once. The specimen was peripheral blood mononuclear cells (PBMCs), collected when the disease was refractory, from a patient treated with antithyroid drugs. The receptors were sampled from a female donor with Graves disease. Both conserved end residues are part of each CDR3. The order of the fields is clone size, D gene, V gene, J gene, CDR3 protein, CDR3 DNA. A D gene is named only where the DNA matches it firmly. For some rows the clone size is stated as once, few or many, or as a class when expanded; others skip it.

many	NA	TRBV2	TRBJ1-1	CASSPSSATEAFF	TGTGCCAGCAGTCCCTCCTCGGCCACTGAAGCTTTCTTT
many	TRBD1	TRBV2	TRBJ2-7	CASRVGQVAYEQYF	TGTGCCAGCAGGGTTGGACAGGTCGCCTACGAGCAGTACTTC
NA	TRBD1	TRBV27	TRBJ2-1	CASSRYPTGVDNEQFF	TGTGCCAGCAGTCGATATCCCACAGGGGTTGACAATGAGCAGTTCTTC
NA	TRBD2	TRBV7-9	TRBJ2-5	CASSWPGGGETQYF	TGTGCCAGCAGCTGGCCGGGGGGTGGGGAGACCCAGTACTTC
many	NA	TRBV11-2	TRBJ2-5	CASSLSYSTGLGQETQYF	TGTGCCAGCAGCTTGTCATATTCCACAGGGTTAGGACAAGAGACCCAGTACTTC
once	NA	TRBV7-2	TRBJ2-3	CASSPLSSTDTQYF	TGTGCCAGCAGCCCCCTCTCTAGCACAGATACGCAGTATTTT
many	NA	TRBV12-3/TRBV12-4	TRBJ1-1	CASSHDGNTEAFF	TGTGCCAGCAGCCATGACGGGAACACTGAAGCTTTCTTT
many	NA	TRBV5-5	TRBJ1-1	CASSLGERITEAFF	TGTGCCAGCAGCCTGGGTGAGAGAATCACTGAAGCTTTCTTT
NA	TRBD2	TRBV4-1	TRBJ2-4	CASSQDQGLASSIQYF	TGCGCCAGCAGCCAAGATCAAGGACTAGCAAGCAGCATTCAGTACTTC
NA	NA	TRBV6-2/TRBV6-3	TRBJ2-5	CASSYYSGTEETQYF	TGTGCCAGCAGTTACTATTCTGGGACGGAAGAGACCCAGTACTTC
NA	NA	TRBV10-3	TRBJ2-7	CAIWTESSYEQYF	TGTGCCATCTGGACAGAGAGCTCCTACGAGCAGTACTTC